Presented here are 16 T cell receptor beta chains from one specimen sequenced in a study of T cell responses to AZD1222 COVID-19 vaccine. Libraries were prepared by immunoSEQ multiplex PCR; TCRdb keeps only in-frame clonotypes and omits some of them. Among some 120,000 clones listed, 80% to 90% were seen once. Sequenced here: peripheral blood, sampled on day 0 of AZD1222 vaccination. The receptors shown here come from an adult in good health.

The chain has TRBV6-5 and TRBJ1-5, with 7 bases fitting TRBD1. There are 15 residues in the CDR3. CDR1 MNHEY and CDR2 SVGAGI come from the germline V gene. J lost 1 base, V lost 6 bases, and 6 bases had no gene match. CDR3 loop: CASRRGLESNQPQHF. DNA for the CDR3: TGTGCCAGCAGAAGGGGGCTGGAAAGCAATCAGCCCCAGCATTTT.

The chain combines TRBV18 with TRBJ1-3; D gene ambiguous. This CDR3 region has 15 residues. Trimming left V 4 bases short and J 3 bases short, with 13 bases between. Looked up from germline, CDR1 is KGHSH and CDR2 is LQKENI. CDR3 in amino acids: CASSRPYSYGNTIYF. Written as DNA, the CDR3 is TGTGCCAGCTCACGACCCTACAGCTATGGAAACACCATATATTTT. The variable domain in full, completed from reference TRBV18 and TRBJ1-3, reads NAGVMQNPRHLVRRRGQEARLRCSPMKGHSHVYWYRQLPEEGLKFMVYLQKENIIDESGMPKERFSAEFPKEGPSILRIQQVVRGDSAAYFCASSRPYSYGNTIYFGEGSWLTVV.

This clone showed up just once. The chain uses TRBV7-2 and TRBJ2-1; TRBD2 agrees at 11 bases. The ends lost 5 bases at V and 7 bases at J; junction bases unmatched: 16. This CDR3 is 18 amino acids long. From germline, CDR1 is SGHTA and CDR2 FQGNSA. The CDR3 is CASSLGPPTSGSANEQFF. The CDR3 DNA is TGTGCCAGCAGCCTAGGCCCTCCTACTAGCGGGAGCGCGAATGAGCAGTTCTTC.

The chain uses TRBV6-2 or TRBV6-3 and TRBJ1-6; 10 bases agree with TRBD1. V lost 5 bases, J lost 8 bases, and 15 bases stayed unmatched. This CDR3 spans 18 amino acids. The germline V gene has CDR1 MNHEY and CDR2 SVGEGT. The chain's CDR3 is CASSRPGTGAGLDSPLHF. The CDR3 DNA is TGTGCCAGCAGTCGGCCCGGGACAGGGGCCGGTTTGGATTCACCCCTCCACTTT.

The gene calls are TRBV7-2 and TRBJ1-2; the D gene is possibly TRBD1 (5 bases). Germline CDR1 is SGHTA and CDR2 is FQGNSA. This CDR3 spans 15 amino acids. Trimming took off 3 bases at V and 0 bases at J, with 11 bases between the two ends. DNA for the CDR3: TGTGCCAGCAGCTTTACAGGAGCAGCTAACTATGGCTACACCTTC. Its translation is CASSFTGAANYGYTF.

The rearrangement links TRBV4-1 to TRBJ1-1, with TRBD1 identical over 7 bases. Germline CDR1 MGHRA, CDR2 YSYEKL. CDR3 length: 15 residues. The V segment lost 1 base and the J segment 10 bases; nucleotides outside the gene matches: 12. The CDR3 spells CASSQATRQGFVAFF. CDR3 bases: TGCGCCAGCAGCCAAGCCACACGACAGGGTTTCGTAGCTTTCTTT.

The chain uses TRBV5-6 and TRBJ2-7; 14 bases agree with TRBD2. The germline V gene encodes CDR1 SGHDT and CDR2 YYEEEE. The CDR3 extends over 18 amino acids. V shed 4 bases and J 6 bases; nucleotides not matched to a gene: 15. DNA of the CDR3: TGTGCCAGCAGCGTGGGACTAGCGGGAGCCCGAAGGGCTGGCGAGCAGTACTTC. Translated: CASSVGLAGARRAGEQYF.

This clone was seen a few times. The chain has TRBV10-3 and TRBJ2-5; the match to TRBD2 covers 12 bases. The CDR3 length is 15 residues. V lost 6 bases to trimming and J lost 7 bases; unmatched junction nucleotides: 9. Germline CDR1 ENHRY, CDR2 SYGVKD. This CDR3 is CAIRGTSGRGGTQYF. The CDR3 nucleotides are TGTGCCATCAGAGGGACTAGCGGGCGAGGAGGGACCCAGTACTTC.

This clone was observed a single time. CDR3 DNA sequence: TGTGCCAGCAGTTACGTGACAGGTCTTGAGACCCAGTACTTC. As protein: CASSYVTGLETQYF. This chain uses TRBV6-5 with TRBJ2-5, with a possible D match to TRBD1 (6 bases). The CDR3 sequence is 14 residues long. Trimming took 2 bases from V and 5 from J, leaving 12 bases between them. Germline V gene lookup returns CDR1 MNHEY and CDR2 SVGAGI.

The chain couples TRBV7-8 to TRBJ1-2; a possible D gene is TRBD1 (5 bases). Germline values: CDR1 SGHVS, CDR2 FQNEAQ. The CDR3 extends over 13 amino acids. V was shortened by 1 base and J by 4 bases, with 7 bases between the two germline ends. The DNA for the CDR3 is TGTGCCAGCAGCTTAGGGGGGATCTATGGCTACACCTTC. Protein sequence: CASSLGGIYGYTF.

The CDR3 reads CASGFQRGYNEQFF. CDR3 in DNA: TGCGCCAGCGGGTTCCAGCGGGGCTACAATGAGCAGTTCTTC. The genes are TRBV5-1 and TRBJ2-1; the match to TRBD2 covers 7 bases. Losses at the gene ends were 7 bases for V and 3 bases for J; bases not matched to a gene: 7. CDR1 is SGHRS and CDR2 is YFSETQ in the germline V gene. This CDR3 has 14 residues.

This clone was recorded only once. The genes are TRBV29-1 and TRBJ1-1, with D possibly matching TRBD1 (5 bases). Germline values: CDR1 SQVTM, CDR2 ANQGSEA. The CDR3 has 11 amino acids. V lost 4 bases and J lost 6, with 9 bases in between. The CDR3 is CSVAVGAEAFF. Written as DNA, the CDR3 is TGCAGCGTTGCAGTAGGGGCTGAAGCTTTCTTT.

The chain recombines TRBV24-1 with TRBJ2-7; the D is unclear. Germline CDR1 is KGHDR and CDR2 is SFDVKD. The germline V and J ends were trimmed by 3 bases and 3 bases, with 2 bases remaining between them. The CDR3 runs to 11 residues. In nucleotides, the CDR3 is TGTGCCACCAGTGATATCTACGAGCAGTACTTC. Encoded protein: CATSDIYEQYF.

J is TRBJ1-2 and V is TRBV23-1; D is unresolved. TRBV23-1 is designated an ORF whose function remains uncertain. The ends were cut back, 8 bases at V and 2 bases at J, with 9 bases in the middle. This CDR3 is 12 amino acids long. The CDR3 is CASWIENYGYTF. CDR3 nucleotide sequence: TGCGCCAGCTGGATTGAGAACTATGGCTACACCTTC.

The chain employs TRBV9 and TRBJ2-3; the match to TRBD2 covers 7 bases. The germline gives CDR1 SGDLS, CDR2 YYNGEE. The CDR3 extends over 16 amino acids. The J segment lost 2 bases and the V segment lost 4 bases, leaving 10 bases of the junction unmatched. The CDR3 sequence: CASSTGDYPFTDTQYF. CDR3 nucleotide sequence: TGTGCCAGCAGCACCGGGGACTACCCTTTCACAGATACGCAGTATTTT.

In its sample, this clone was seen once. V usage is TRBV6-5 and J usage is TRBJ2-7, with 12 nucleotides matching TRBD1. The CDR3 length is 14 residues. Germline values: CDR1 MNHEY, CDR2 SVGAGI. V trimming: 5 bases; J trimming: 6 bases; junction bases outside the gene matches: 5. CDR3 sequence (DNA): TGTGCCAGCAGTACGGGACAGGGGGCGGTCGAGCAGTACTTC. This encodes CASSTGQGAVEQYF.